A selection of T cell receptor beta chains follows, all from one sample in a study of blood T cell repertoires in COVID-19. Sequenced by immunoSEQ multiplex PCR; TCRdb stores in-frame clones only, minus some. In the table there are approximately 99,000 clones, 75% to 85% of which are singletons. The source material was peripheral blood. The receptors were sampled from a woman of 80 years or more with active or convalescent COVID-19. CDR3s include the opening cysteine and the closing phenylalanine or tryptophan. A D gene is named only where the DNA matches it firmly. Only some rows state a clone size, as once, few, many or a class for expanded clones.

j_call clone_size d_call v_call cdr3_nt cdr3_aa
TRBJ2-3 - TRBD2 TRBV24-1 TGTGCCACCAGTGTCCGGGGGGGAATAGATACGCAGTATTTT CATSVRGGIDTQYF
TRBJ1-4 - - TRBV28 TGTGCCAGCATTAGGGCGCCGGGGGGGGAAAAACTGTTTTTT CASIRAPGGEKLFF
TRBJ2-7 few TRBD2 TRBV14 TGTGCCAGCAGCACCGGGAGGGTGAACGAGCAGTACTTC CASSTGRVNEQYF
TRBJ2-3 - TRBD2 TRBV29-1 TGCAGCGTCAGTAGCGGGAGATCTGCAGATACGCAGTATTTT CSVSSGRSADTQYF
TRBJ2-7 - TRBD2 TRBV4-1 TGCGCCAGCAGCTCCCTAGCGGGAGTCAACGAGCAGTACTTC CASSSLAGVNEQYF
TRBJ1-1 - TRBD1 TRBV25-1 TGTGCCAGCAGGGGGACAGGGGGCACTGAAGCTTTCTTT CASRGTGGTEAFF
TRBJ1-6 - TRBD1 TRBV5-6 TGTGCCAGCAGCCTCGACAGGGGGGGGGATTCACCCCTCCACTTT CASSLDRGGDSPLHF
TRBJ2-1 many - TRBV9 TGTGCCAGCAGCGTAGTAGGGGGTTCCTACAATGAGCAGTTCTTC CASSVVGGSYNEQFF
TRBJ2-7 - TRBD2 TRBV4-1 TGCGCCAGCAGCCCTAGCGGGAGAACGACGGGGGAGCAGTACTTC CASSPSGRTTGEQYF
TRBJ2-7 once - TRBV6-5 TGTGCCAGCAGTTCCGGGTTCGTCTCCTACGAGCAGTACTTC CASSSGFVSYEQYF
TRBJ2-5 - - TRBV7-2 TGTGCCAGCGCCAGACAGCAAGAGACCCAGTACTTC CASARQQETQYF
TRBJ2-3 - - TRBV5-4 TGTGCCAGCAGCGCGAGCCAGGGGGATACGCAGTATTTT CASSASQGDTQYF
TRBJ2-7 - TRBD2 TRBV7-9 TGTGCCAGCAGCTTAGGGCTAGCGGCAAACTACGAGCAGTACTTC CASSLGLAANYEQYF
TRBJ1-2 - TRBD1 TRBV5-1 TGCGCCAGCAGCAAAGGGGACAGTACCCACTATGGCTACACCTTC CASSKGDSTHYGYTF
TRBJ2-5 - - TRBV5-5 TGTGCCAGCAGCTTTGCACAGGGTGGAGAGACCCAGTACTTC CASSFAQGGETQYF
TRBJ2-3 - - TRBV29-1 TGCAGCGCCCCCTCCGGGGGCACAGATACGCAGTATTTT CSAPSGGTDTQYF
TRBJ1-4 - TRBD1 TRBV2 TGTGCCAGCAGGGGACAGGCAACTAATGAAAAACTGTTTTTT CASRGQATNEKLFF
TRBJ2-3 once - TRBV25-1 TGTGCCAGCAGTGCTAAGGATACGCAGTATTTT CASSAKDTQYF
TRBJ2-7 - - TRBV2 TGTGCCAGCAGCGCTACAGCCTACGAGCAGTACTTC CASSATAYEQYF
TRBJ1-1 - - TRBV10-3 TGTGCCACCCCTGAGGGGAGGCGGAACACTGAAGCTTTCTTT CATPEGRRNTEAFF
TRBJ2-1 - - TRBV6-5 TGTGCCAGCAGTCGGGGTACCTACAATGAGCAGTTCTTC CASSRGTYNEQFF
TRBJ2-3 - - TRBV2 TGTGCCAGCAGTGTGACAGCTAGCACAGATACGCAGTATTTT CASSVTASTDTQYF
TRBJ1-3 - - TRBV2 TGTGCCAGCAGTGAAGTTGAGGGGGGGATCGGAAACACCATATATTTT CASSEVEGGIGNTIYF
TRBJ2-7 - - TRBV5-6 TGTGCCAGCAGCTCCGGAAGGACTTTATACGAGCAGTACTTC CASSSGRTLYEQYF